This T cell receptor (beta chain) comes out of a study of early T cells in non-severe SARS-CoV-2 infection. Overall study context: Sequencing targeted bulk RNA from unsorted whole blood, leaving chains unpaired.

Study-level points and caveats: CD4 and private specificities were missed by VDJdb matching, which favored anti-spike CD8 responses.

Remarks on this clonotype: The target antigen is unknown. This could be a read error, since a much larger clone is one nucleotide away.

Individual cDNA molecules were tagged with unique molecular identifiers, the study reported. MiXCR was run by TCRdb on the 5' RACE reads, yielding one entry per CDR3 protein. The sample lists about 63,000 distinct CDR3 sequences, 10% to 15% occurring once. The CDR3 loop spans 14 amino acids. Per the germline V gene, CDR1 is SGHTA and CDR2 is FQGNSA. The source is an adult who was a healthcare worker with PCR-confirmed SARS-CoV-2 infection or an uninfected control (not recorded which). Source material: whole blood. The rearrangement joins TRBV7-2 to TRBJ2-3; D unclear. The J call is doubtful: the DNA matches TRBJ1-5 better. The DNA for the CDR3 is TGTGCCAGCAGCTTTGGGTCTAGCACAGATACGCAGCATTTT. It is translated as CASSFGSSTDTQHF.